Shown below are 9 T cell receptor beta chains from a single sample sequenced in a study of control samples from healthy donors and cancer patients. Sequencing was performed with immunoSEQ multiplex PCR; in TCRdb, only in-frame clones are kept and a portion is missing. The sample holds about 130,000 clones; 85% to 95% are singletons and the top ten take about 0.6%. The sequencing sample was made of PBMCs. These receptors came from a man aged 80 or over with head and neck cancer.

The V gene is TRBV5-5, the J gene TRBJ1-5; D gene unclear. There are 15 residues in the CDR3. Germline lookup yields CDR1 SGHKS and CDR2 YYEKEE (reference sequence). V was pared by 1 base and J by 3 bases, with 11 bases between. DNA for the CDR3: TGTGCCAGCAGCTTGCTAGATTCACCCAATCAGCCCCAGCATTTT. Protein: CASSLLDSPNQPQHF. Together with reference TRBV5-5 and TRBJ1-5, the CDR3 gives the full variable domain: DAGVTQSPTHLIKTRGQQVTLRCSPISGHKSVSWYQQVLGQGPQFIFQYYEKEERGRGNFPDRFSARQFPNYSSELNVNALLLGDSALYLCASSLLDSPNQPQHFGDGTRLSIL.

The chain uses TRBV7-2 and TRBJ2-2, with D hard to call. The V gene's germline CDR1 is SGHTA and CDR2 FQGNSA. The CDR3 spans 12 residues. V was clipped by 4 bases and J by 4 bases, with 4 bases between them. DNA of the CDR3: TGTGCCAGCAGCTCTTTCACCGGGGAGCTGTTTTTT. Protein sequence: CASSSFTGELFF.

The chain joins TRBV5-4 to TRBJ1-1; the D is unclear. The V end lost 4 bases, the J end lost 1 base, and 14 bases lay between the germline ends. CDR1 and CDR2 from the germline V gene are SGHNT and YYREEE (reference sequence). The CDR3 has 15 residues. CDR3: CASSRPRERNTEAFF. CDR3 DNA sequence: TGTGCCAGCAGCCGACCAAGGGAGAGGAACACTGAAGCTTTCTTT.

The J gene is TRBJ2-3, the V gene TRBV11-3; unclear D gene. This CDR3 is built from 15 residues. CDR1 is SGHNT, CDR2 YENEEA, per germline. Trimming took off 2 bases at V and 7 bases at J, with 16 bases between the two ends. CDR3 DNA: TGTGCCAGCAGCTTAACAGACGGAGAGGCGCATACGCAGTATTTT. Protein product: CASSLTDGEAHTQYF.

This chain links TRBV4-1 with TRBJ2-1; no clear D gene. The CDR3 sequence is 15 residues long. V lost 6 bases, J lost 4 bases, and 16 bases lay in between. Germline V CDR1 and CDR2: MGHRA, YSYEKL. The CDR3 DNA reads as TGCGCCAGCAGTCCAGACTCCGCTTCTTACAATGAGCAGTTCTTC. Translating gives CASSPDSASYNEQFF.

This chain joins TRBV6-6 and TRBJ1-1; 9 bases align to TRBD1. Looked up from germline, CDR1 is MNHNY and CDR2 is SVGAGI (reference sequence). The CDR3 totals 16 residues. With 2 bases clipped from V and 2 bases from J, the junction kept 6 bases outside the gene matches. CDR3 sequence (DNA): TGTGCCAGCAGTTACGGGCCGGGACAGGGTAACACTGAAGCTTTCTTT. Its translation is CASSYGPGQGNTEAFF.

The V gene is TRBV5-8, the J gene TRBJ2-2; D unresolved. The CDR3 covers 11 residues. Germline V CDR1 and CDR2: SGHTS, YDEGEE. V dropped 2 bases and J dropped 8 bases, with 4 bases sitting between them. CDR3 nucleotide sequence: TGTGCCAGCAGCTTCGCAGGGGAGCTGTTTTTT. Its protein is CASSFAGELFF. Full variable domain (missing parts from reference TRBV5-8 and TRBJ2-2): EAGVTQSPTHLIKTRGQQATLRCSPISGHTSVYWYQQALGLGLQFLLWYDEGEERNRGNFPPRFSGRQFPNYSSELNVNALELEDSALYLCASSFAGELFFGEGSRLTVL.

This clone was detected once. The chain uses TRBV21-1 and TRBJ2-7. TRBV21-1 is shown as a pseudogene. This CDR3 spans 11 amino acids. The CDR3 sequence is CASSTPYEQYF. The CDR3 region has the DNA TGTGCCAGCAGCACCCCCTACGAGCAGTACTTC.

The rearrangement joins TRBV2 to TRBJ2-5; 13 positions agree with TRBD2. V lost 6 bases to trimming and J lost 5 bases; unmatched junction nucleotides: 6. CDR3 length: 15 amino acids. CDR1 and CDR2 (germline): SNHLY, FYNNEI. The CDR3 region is CASRILAGGQETQYF. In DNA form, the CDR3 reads TGTGCCAGCAGGATACTAGCGGGGGGGCAGGAGACCCAGTACTTC.